These 21 T cell receptor beta chains share one sample of origin, sequenced in a study of Tregs in tolerant kidney transplant recipients. The protocol was immunoSEQ multiplex PCR, while the TCRdb copy is restricted to in-frame clones and leaves out a portion. The sample contains approximately 67,000 clones, approximately 92% of which appear only once. This specimen consisted of CD8+ T cells from blood, obtained before the transplant. The receptors shown here come from a human donor who received a combined kidney and bone marrow transplant.

V gene TRBV11-2 combines with J gene TRBJ2-7; 8 bases line up with TRBD1. Per the germline V gene, CDR1 is SGHAT and CDR2 is FQNNGV. The trim removed 5 bases at V and 6 bases at J, leaving 9 bases unmatched. The CDR3 covers 14 residues. The chain's CDR3 is CASSHLTGVGEQYF. For the CDR3, the DNA is TGTGCCAGCAGCCACTTGACAGGGGTCGGCGAGCAGTACTTC.

This chain links TRBV6-5 with TRBJ2-7; the match to TRBD2 covers 9 bases. The CDR3 is 15 residues long. The V segment lost 5 bases and the J segment 4 bases; nucleotides outside the gene matches: 9. Germline loops: CDR1 MNHEY, CDR2 SVGAGI. DNA of the CDR3: TGTGCCAGCAGTCCTGGACTAGCGAGACTTTACGAGCAGTACTTC. Amino acids: CASSPGLARLYEQYF.

This clone was detected only once. The V gene is TRBV7-6, the J gene TRBJ2-7, with D possibly matching TRBD1 (6 bases). Trimming shortened V by 3 bases and J by 3 bases, and 12 bases separated the two germline ends. The CDR3 consists of 14 residues. CDR1 and CDR2 (germline): SGHVS, FNYEAQ. CDR3 sequence: CASSFWPGDYEQYF. CDR3 bases: TGTGCCAGCAGCTTCTGGCCAGGGGACTACGAGCAGTACTTC.

The V gene is TRBV9, the J gene TRBJ1-2, with D perhaps TRBD1 (5 bases). V was pared by 4 bases and J by 6 bases, with 13 bases between. The CDR3 is 13 residues long. Germline-derived CDR1 and CDR2 are SGDLS and YYNGEE. The CDR3 bases are TGTGCCAGCAGCCCACGGGCAGGGAATGGCTACACCTTC. It encodes CASSPRAGNGYTF.

The CDR3, as DNA: TGTGCCACCAGGGGGGACAGGGGGCGAGAGACCCAGTACTTC. Translating gives CATRGDRGRETQYF. This chain connects TRBV15 to TRBJ2-5; 12 positions match TRBD1. The germline V gene encodes CDR1 LNHNV and CDR2 YYDKDF (reference sequence). The CDR3 runs to 14 residues. The V gene end was trimmed by 6 bases and the J gene end by 4 bases; junction bases not matched to a gene: 3. Together with reference TRBV15 and TRBJ2-5, the CDR3 gives the full variable domain: DAMVIQNPRYQVTQFGKPVTLSCSQTLNHNVMYWYQQKSSQAPKLLFHYYDKDFNNEADTPDNFQSRRPNTSFCFLDIRSPGLGDTAMYLCATRGDRGRETQYFGPGTRLLVL.

The V call is TRBV7-7, the J call TRBJ2-1; the match to TRBD2 covers 7 bases. The junction had 2 bases not matched to a gene; V was cut back by 3 bases and J by 6 bases. The CDR3 runs 13 residues. Per germline, CDR1 SSHAT and CDR2 FNYEAQ (reference sequence). CDR3 nucleotide sequence: TGTGCCAGCAGCTTCGGGACTACCAATGAGCAGTTCTTC. Its translation: CASSFGTTNEQFF. The entire variable domain, with the rest obtained from reference TRBV7-7 and TRBJ2-1, is as follows: GAGVSQSPRYKVTKRGQDVTLRCDPISSHATLYWYQQALGQGPEFLTYFNYEAQPDKSGLPSDRFSAERPEGSISTLTIQRTEQRDSAMYRCASSFGTTNEQFFGPGTRLTVL.

This clone occurred a few times. The chain joins TRBV19 to TRBJ2-7; perhaps TRBD2 as D (6 bases). The CDR3 sequence is 16 residues long. Germline V lookup: CDR1 LNHDA, CDR2 SQIVND (reference sequence). Trimming cost V 3 bases and J 4 bases, with 19 bases left between them. The CDR3 DNA sequence: TGTGCCAGTAGTATGTTGGGGGACTCAGATCTTTACGAGCAGTACTTC. This codes for CASSMLGDSDLYEQYF. The full variable domain, completed using reference TRBV19 and TRBJ2-7, is DGGITQSPKYLFRKEGQNVTLSCEQNLNHDAMYWYRQDPGQGLRLIYYSQIVNDFQKGDIAEGYSVSREKKESFPLTVTSAQKNPTAFYLCASSMLGDSDLYEQYFGPGTRLTVT.

The chain has TRBV12-5 and TRBJ1-5; perhaps TRBD1 as D (6 bases). Per the germline V gene, CDR1 is LGHNT and CDR2 is FRNRAP. CDR3 length: 13 residues. Trimming removed 1 base from V and 7 bases from J, with 8 bases in between. The CDR3 DNA follows: TGTGCTAGTGGTTTGGGACAGGCCCAGCCCCAGCATTTT. Translating gives CASGLGQAQPQHF.

Concerning this clone: A much larger clone is a single base away; this may be a read error. The rearrangement uses TRBV7-9 and TRBJ1-6; the D is unclear. Per the germline V gene, CDR1 is SEHNR and CDR2 is FQNEAQ (reference sequence). Trimming stripped 3 bases from V and 0 bases from J, with 9 bases between. CDR3 length: 16 residues. CDR3 in amino acids: CASSLASSSYNSPLHF. The CDR3 nucleotides read TGTGCCAGCAGCTTGGCTTCAAGCTCCTATAATTCACCCCTCCACTTT.

CDR3: CASSLEENQPQHF. CDR3 sequence (DNA): TGCGCCAGCAGCCTCGAAGAGAATCAGCCCCAGCATTTT. This chain joins TRBV4-1 and TRBJ1-5; D is undetermined. The CDR3 is made up of 13 amino acids. Germline CDR1 is MGHRA and CDR2 is YSYEKL. V was shortened by 4 bases and J by 4 bases, with 8 bases between the two germline ends.

This clone occurred a few times. The J gene is TRBJ2-5, the V gene TRBV4-2; possible D gene TRBD2, 5 bases. This CDR3 has 14 amino acids. CDR1 is LGHNA, CDR2 YNFKEQ, per germline. V lost 1 base and J lost 2, with 8 bases in between. The CDR3 bases are TGTGCCAGCAGCCAAGGGCGGGTTCAAGAGACCCAGTACTTC. The encoded protein is CASSQGRVQETQYF.

CDR3 DNA: TGCGCCAGCGGCCCCGGGACAGGGAATGAAAAACTGTTTTTT. Translation gives CASGPGTGNEKLFF. J is TRBJ1-4 and V is TRBV4-3, with 9 bases fitting TRBD1. After removal of 8 bases from V and 5 bases from J, the junction contained 6 bases not matched to a gene. Germline CDR1 LGHNA, CDR2 YSLEER. The CDR3 sequence is 14 residues long.

The chain has TRBV5-6 and TRBJ2-1; tentatively, D is TRBD2 (5 bases). The CDR3 extends over 13 amino acids. CDR1 SGHDT and CDR2 YYEEEE come from the germline V gene. The ends were cut back, 2 bases at V and 6 bases at J, with 9 bases in the middle. CDR3 bases: TGTGCCAGCAGCTTTTCTAGCCCCAATGAGCAGTTCTTC. Amino acids: CASSFSSPNEQFF.

This clone was recorded once. The chain is built from TRBV21-1 and TRBJ2-5; no DNA check was done on the table's D call, TRBD1. TRBV21-1 is listed as a pseudogene. The CDR3 is made up of 15 amino acids. The CDR3 sequence is CASSRDSGVQETQYF. DNA for the CDR3: TGTGCCAGCAGCCGGGACAGTGGGGTCCAAGAGACCCAGTACTTC.

The chain links TRBV4-1 to TRBJ2-1, with D tentatively TRBD2 (5 bases). This CDR3 contains 15 residues. Germline V CDR1 and CDR2: MGHRA, YSYEKL. V was cut by 0 bases and J by 10 bases, with 16 bases left in between. The CDR3 spells CASSQDPHGGMEQFF. The CDR3 DNA sequence: TGCGCCAGCAGCCAAGACCCACACGGAGGTATGGAGCAGTTCTTC.

The rearrangement links TRBV7-9 to TRBJ2-1; 7 bases match TRBD1. Germline CDR1 SEHNR, CDR2 FQNEAQ (reference sequence). The J segment lost 7 bases and the V segment lost 7 bases, leaving 16 bases of the junction unmatched. The CDR3 totals 16 residues. The CDR3 is CASTPVGGAPGNEQFF. The CDR3 region has the DNA TGTGCCAGCACTCCGGTAGGGGGCGCCCCGGGGAATGAGCAGTTCTTC.

To note about this clone: Sequence at one end of the junction differs from germline and may be a read error. Other DNA sequences in this specimen translate into the identical CDR3. The V call is TRBV9, the J call TRBJ1-6; maybe TRBD1 (5 bases). CDR3 size: 14 residues. The germline CDR1 and CDR2 sequences are SGDLS and YYNGEE. The CDR3 reads CASSVEQANSPLHF. CDR3 DNA: TGTGCCAGCAGCGTGGAACAGGCCAATTCCCCCCTCCACTTT. Complete variable domain (other parts from reference TRBV9 and TRBJ1-6): DSGVTQTPKHLITATGQRVTLRCSPRSGDLSVYWYQQSLDQGLQFLIQYYNGEERAKGNILERFSAQQFPDLHSELNLSSLELGDSALYFCASSVEQANSPLHFGNGTRLTVT.

The chain recombines TRBV11-2 with TRBJ1-2; 9 nucleotides agree with TRBD1. The CDR3 sequence is 16 residues long. Germline trimming cut 2 bases from V and 2 bases from J; bases unmatched to any gene: 6. The germline V gene encodes CDR1 SGHAT and CDR2 FQNNGV. CDR3 sequence: CASSLSLGTGNYGYTF. In DNA form, the CDR3 reads TGTGCCAGCAGCTTAAGCCTGGGGACAGGGAACTATGGCTACACCTTC.

This chain uses TRBV7-9 with TRBJ1-2, with 7 nucleotides matching TRBD1. Germline V gene sequence: CDR1 SEHNR, CDR2 FQNEAQ (reference sequence). J was trimmed by 5 bases and V by 1 base; bases with no gene match: 10. This CDR3 region has 16 residues. CDR3 residues: CASSLEEGGAFYGYTF. Written as DNA, the CDR3 is TGTGCCAGCAGCTTAGAGGAAGGGGGCGCTTTTTATGGCTACACCTTC.

The chain recombines TRBV7-9 with TRBJ1-5; D is possibly TRBD1 (6 bases). The CDR3 loop spans 15 amino acids. V was pared by 5 bases and J by 6 bases, with 17 bases between. From germline, CDR1 is SEHNR and CDR2 FQNEAQ (reference sequence). The CDR3 DNA reads TGTGCCAGCAGCCCCGGAGGGGGGGCCCGTCAGCCCCAGCATTTT. Its protein is CASSPGGGARQPQHF. The full variable domain, rest sourced from reference TRBV7-9 and TRBJ1-5, is DTGVSQNPRHKITKRGQNVTFRCDPISEHNRLYWYRQTLGQGPEFLTYFQNEAQLEKSRLLSDRFSAERPKGSFSTLEIQRTEQGDSAMYLCASSPGGGARQPQHFGDGTRLSIL.

This clone was seen once. V usage is TRBV7-9 and J usage is TRBJ2-7; 13 bases match TRBD2. CDR3 size: 15 residues. V lost 5 bases to trimming and J lost 2 bases; unmatched junction nucleotides: 3. The germline V gene has CDR1 SEHNR and CDR2 FQNEAQ (reference sequence). DNA of the CDR3: TGTGCCAGCAGCCTAGGACTAGCGGGGGCCTACGAGCAGTACTTC. This encodes CASSLGLAGAYEQYF.